These 20 T cell receptor beta chains share one sample of origin, sequenced in a study of CD8+CD57+ T cells in acquired aplastic anemia. Genomic DNA was employed as the template in profiling TCR beta VDJ and CDR3. One entry per CDR3 protein, called by TCRdb with MiXCR from the reads. Of about 170,000 distinct CDR3 sequences listed, approximately 40% are singletons. Sequencing used sorted CD4+, CD8+, or CD8+CD57+ T cells (not recorded which) from PBMCs. The receptors were gathered from a human donor in good health.

J is TRBJ2-7 and V is TRBV20-1; 11 nucleotides line up with TRBD2. From germline, CDR1 is DFQATT and CDR2 SNEGSKA (reference sequence). Trimming at V came to 4 bases and at J to 5 bases, leaving 4 bases not matched to a gene. The CDR3 runs 13 residues. CDR3 residues: CSAKGLAEHEQYF. CDR3 in DNA: TGCAGTGCTAAGGGACTAGCGGAACACGAGCAGTACTTC.

The chain is built from TRBV20-1 and TRBJ2-7, with D perhaps assigned TRBD1 or TRBD2 (5 bases each). This CDR3 is 14 amino acids long. Trimming took off 4 bases at V and 2 bases at J, with 15 bases between the two ends. Germline V gene data show CDR1 as DFQATT and CDR2 as SNEGSKA (reference sequence). CDR3 region: CSATDGREPYEQYF. CDR3 bases: TGCAGTGCTACGGACGGCAGGGAGCCCTACGAGCAGTACTTC.

The rearrangement links TRBV7-6 to TRBJ2-7; D unclear. The ends were cut back, 4 bases at V and 2 bases at J, with 6 bases in the middle. Germline V lookup: CDR1 SGHVS, CDR2 FNYEAQ. The CDR3 covers 12 residues. CDR3 loop: CASSSRPYEQYF. Written as DNA, the CDR3 is TGTGCCAGCAGCTCTCGTCCCTACGAGCAGTACTTC.

The sample holds one count of this clonotype. The chain links TRBV30 to TRBJ2-3; D is possibly TRBD1 (6 bases). The last part of the DNA fits TRBJ1-5 better; the J call may be wrong. CDR1 and CDR2 from the germline V gene are GTSNPN and SVGIG (reference sequence). The CDR3 extends over 12 amino acids. CDR3 DNA sequence: TGTGCCTGGAGAATCCCGGCGGGGGCGCAGCATTTT. Protein product: CAWRIPAGAQHF.

This clonotype was seen at least ten times. V and J are TRBV2 and TRBJ2-3; 10 nucleotides align to TRBD2. The CDR3 extends over 15 amino acids. Losses at the gene ends were 5 bases for V and 5 bases for J; bases not matched to a gene: 7. CDR1 SNHLY and CDR2 FYNNEI come from the germline V gene. CDR3 in amino acids: CASSSSAGGGDTQYF. CDR3 coding DNA: TGTGCCAGCAGTTCATCAGCGGGAGGGGGAGATACGCAGTATTTT. Using reference TRBV2 and TRBJ2-3 for the parts outside the CDR3, the full variable domain is EPEVTQTPSHQVTQMGQEVILRCVPISNHLYFYWYRQILGQKVEFLVSFYNNEISEKSEIFDDQFSVERPDGSNFTLKIRSTKLEDSAMYFCASSSSAGGGDTQYFGPGTRLTVL.

This clonotype showed up many times. The chain couples TRBV20-1 to TRBJ1-1; D is unclear. This CDR3 has 15 residues. Germline V CDR1 and CDR2: DFQATT, SNEGSKA (reference sequence). V was clipped by 0 bases and J by 4 bases, with 15 bases between them. Here the CDR3 reads CSAREFGFGGTEAFF. CDR3 DNA: TGCAGTGCTAGAGAATTTGGGTTCGGTGGCACTGAAGCTTTCTTT.

This clonotype was seen many times. V usage is TRBV10-1 and J usage is TRBJ2-7; the match to TRBD2 covers 7 bases. Germline lookup yields CDR1 WNHNN and CDR2 SYGVQD (reference sequence). The CDR3 runs 13 residues. With 3 bases clipped from V and 6 bases from J, the junction kept 5 bases outside the gene matches. The CDR3 DNA follows: TGCGCCAGCAGTGACCCGCCTAGCGGCGAGCAGTACTTC. Residues: CASSDPPSGEQYF.

Comment on this clonotype: One end of the junction does not line up with germline, which may come from a read error. The chain carries TRBV7-8 and TRBJ2-7; 12 nucleotides align to TRBD1. The CDR3 consists of 16 residues. CDR1 SGHVS and CDR2 FQNEAQ come from the germline V gene. The CDR3 here is CASSSGWDRGPYDQYF. CDR3 sequence (DNA): TGTGCAAGCAGCTCGGGGTGGGACAGGGGGCCGTACGACCAGTACTTC.

The chain employs TRBV5-5 and TRBJ2-2; 9 nucleotides line up with TRBD1. Germline CDR1 is SGHKS and CDR2 is YYEKEE (reference sequence). The CDR3 length is 15 residues. V gave up 4 bases and J gave up 1 base; unmatched junction bases: 2. For the CDR3, the DNA is TGTGCCAGCAGCCGGGGACAGGGGAACACCGGGGAGCTGTTTTTT. Protein product: CASSRGQGNTGELFF.

V and J are TRBV15 and TRBJ2-5; 11 bases map to TRBD2. CDR1 and CDR2 from the germline V gene are LNHNV and YYDKDF (reference sequence). V shed 5 bases, J shed 8 bases, and the junction held 10 bases outside the gene matches. The CDR3 is 15 amino acids. The DNA of the CDR3 is TGTGCCACCAGCGGGGGGGGACTAGCGGCTGAAACCCAGTACTTC. Translated, it gives CATSGGGLAAETQYF. The whole variable domain, filled in from reference TRBV15 and TRBJ2-5, reads DAMVIQNPRYQVTQFGKPVTLSCSQTLNHNVMYWYQQKSSQAPKLLFHYYDKDFNNEADTPDNFQSRRPNTSFCFLDIRSPGLGDTAMYLCATSGGGLAAETQYFGPGTRLLVL.

The chain employs TRBV24-1 and TRBJ2-1; D may be TRBD1 (6 bases). This CDR3 contains 16 residues. Trimming stripped 6 bases from V and 8 bases from J, with 22 bases between. Germline CDR1 KGHDR, CDR2 SFDVKD. The CDR3 DNA follows: TGTGCCACCAGTCCACAGGGATTACCCCCAGGAGATGAGCAGTTCTTC. Protein product: CATSPQGLPPGDEQFF.

Ten or more counts support this clonotype. This chain uses TRBV12-3 or TRBV12-4 with TRBJ2-7; unclear D gene. V was trimmed by 6 bases and J by 4 bases, leaving 7 bases between them. CDR3 length: 11 residues. The chain's CDR3 is CASSPGYEQYF. The CDR3 DNA follows: TGTGCCAGCAGCCCCGGGTACGAGCAGTACTTC.

The rearrangement joins TRBV10-3 to TRBJ2-3; 8 positions agree with TRBD2. Germline V gene data show CDR1 as ENHRY and CDR2 as SYGVKD. There are 18 residues in the CDR3. Losses at the gene ends were 0 bases for V and 3 bases for J; bases not matched to a gene: 11. The CDR3: CAISESSGRGIGTDTQYF. CDR3 nucleotide sequence: TGTGCCATCAGTGAGTCATCCGGGAGGGGGATAGGGACAGATACGCAGTATTTT.

The CDR3 DNA is TGCAGTGCCTACAGAACAGGAAGCACAGATACGCAGTATTTT. It specifies CSAYRTGSTDTQYF. The chain couples TRBV20-1 to TRBJ2-3; tentatively, D is TRBD1 (5 bases). V was pared by 6 bases and J by 0 bases, with 13 bases between. The germline V gene has CDR1 DFQATT and CDR2 SNEGSKA (reference sequence). The CDR3 covers 14 residues.

This clonotype was recorded at least ten times. The gene calls are TRBV7-2 and TRBJ2-4; 7 positions agree with TRBD2. V was pared by 1 base and J by 10 bases, with 1 base of the junction left unmatched. There are 12 residues in the CDR3. Germline CDR1 reads SGHTA; CDR2 reads FQGNSA. CDR3 in DNA: TGTGCCAGCAGCTTAGTGGGAGGGATTCAGTACTTC. Amino acids: CASSLVGGIQYF.

This clonotype was counted ten times or more. The chain recombines TRBV7-9 with TRBJ1-6; unclear D gene. CDR3 length: 12 residues. The germline V gene encodes CDR1 SEHNR and CDR2 FQNEAQ (reference sequence). V dropped 1 base and J dropped 10 bases, with 5 bases sitting between them. The DNA for the CDR3 is TGTGCCAGCAGCTTAGACATCTCACCCCTCCACTTT. It specifies CASSLDISPLHF.

The chain employs TRBV3-1 and TRBJ2-2; 7 positions match TRBD2. Germline CDR1 and CDR2: LGHDT and YNNKEL (reference sequence). J gave up 4 bases and V 4 bases, and 15 bases lay outside the gene matches. The CDR3 has 18 amino acids. CDR3 nucleotide sequence: TGTGCCAGCAGCCGCCAGCGGGGACCCCAAAAGAGCACCGGGGAGCTGTTTTTT. Translated, it gives CASSRQRGPQKSTGELFF.

The J gene is TRBJ1-5, the V gene TRBV2; unclear D gene. Germline assignment: CDR1 SNHLY and CDR2 FYNNEI. Trimming removed 7 bases from V and 0 bases from J, with 16 bases in between. This CDR3 has 16 residues. The CDR3 coding sequence is TGTGCCAGCAATGCAGACCGCTTGGTTAGCAATCAGCCCCAGCATTTT. Residues: CASNADRLVSNQPQHF.

The chain carries TRBV28 and TRBJ1-5; maybe TRBD1 (6 bases). The V gene's germline CDR1 is MDHEN and CDR2 SYDVKM. The CDR3 length is 14 residues. V shed 5 bases and J shed 5 bases, with 13 bases lying between them. The CDR3 coding sequence is TGTGCCAGCAGTATACAGGGTAGGGATCAGCCCCAGCATTTT. Protein: CASSIQGRDQPQHF. Supplemented by reference TRBV28 and TRBJ1-5, the full variable domain reads DVKVTQSSRYLVKRTGEKVFLECVQDMDHENMFWYRQDPGLGLRLIYFSYDVKMKEKGDIPEGYSVSREKKERFSLILESASTNQTSMYLCASSIQGRDQPQHFGDGTRLSIL.

This clonotype was recorded at least ten times. This chain connects TRBV29-1 to TRBJ2-3; unclear D gene. This CDR3 comprises 13 residues. V was pared by 7 bases and J by 2 bases, with 13 bases between. Germline CDR1 is SQVTM and CDR2 is ANQGSEA. This CDR3 reads CSGKLGFTDTQYF. As DNA, the CDR3 is TGCAGCGGCAAGCTAGGGTTCACAGATACGCAGTATTTT.